The 10 T cell receptor beta chains in this list originate from one sample, sequenced in a study of shared clonotypes between healthy human individuals. The data were produced by immunoSEQ multiplex PCR, yet TCRdb's version contains in-frame clones alone and is incomplete. The sample has about 680,000 clones; under 95% are singletons. CD45RO negativity and positive selection for CCR7 defined naive CD8 cells, a population that excluded terminally differentiated effector memory CD45RA+ cells. What was sequenced was naive CD8+ T cells sorted from blood. These receptors were obtained from a man in his thirties or forties in good health.

The chain combines TRBV5-1 with TRBJ2-1; 13 bases fit TRBD2. Germline assignment: CDR1 SGHRS and CDR2 YFSETQ. J was trimmed by 8 bases and V by 0 bases; bases with no gene match: 8. This CDR3 is built from 17 residues. CDR3 in DNA: TGCGCCAGCAGCTTGGCCACTGGGACTAGCGGGACATATGAGCAGTTCTTC. Encoded protein: CASSLATGTSGTYEQFF.

The rearrangement joins TRBV29-1 to TRBJ2-5; 7 nucleotides agree with TRBD2. V lost 6 bases, J lost 5 bases, and 9 bases stayed unmatched. Germline CDR1 is SQVTM and CDR2 is ANQGSEA. The CDR3 loop spans 13 amino acids. CDR3 coding DNA: TGCAGCGTGCTGCGGGAGTGGGGGGAGACCCAGTACTTC. It is translated as CSVLREWGETQYF.

This clone was observed a single time. The genes are TRBV28 and TRBJ2-7; D is unresolved. V was pared by 1 base and J by 3 bases, with 13 bases between. CDR1 MDHEN and CDR2 SYDVKM come from the germline V gene. CDR3 size: 15 residues. Here the CDR3 reads CASSLFQQWNYEQYF. DNA for the CDR3: TGTGCCAGCAGTTTATTTCAGCAATGGAACTACGAGCAGTACTTC.

Details on this clone: This sample also contains other DNA sequences that code for the same CDR3. V and J are TRBV9 and TRBJ2-1, with TRBD2 matching 7 bases. This CDR3 has 16 amino acids. Looked up from germline, CDR1 is SGDLS and CDR2 is YYNGEE. J gave up 1 base and V 0 bases, and 4 bases lay outside the gene matches. The CDR3 protein is CASSVGGGASYNEQFF. The CDR3 DNA sequence: TGTGCCAGCAGCGTAGGCGGGGGAGCGTCCTACAATGAGCAGTTCTTC. Based on the CDR3 plus reference TRBV9 and TRBJ2-1, the full variable domain is DSGVTQTPKHLITATGQRVTLRCSPRSGDLSVYWYQQSLDQGLQFLIQYYNGEERAKGNILERFSAQQFPDLHSELNLSSLELGDSALYFCASSVGGGASYNEQFFGPGTRLTVL.

This clone has a single count. This rearrangement joins TRBV2 to TRBJ2-1; D is uncertain. V lost 1 base and J 0 bases, leaving 7 bases between the germline ends. This CDR3 is 15 amino acids long. Germline-derived CDR1 and CDR2 are SNHLY and FYNNEI. The CDR3 sequence: CASSEGVSSYNEQFF. CDR3 nucleotide sequence: TGTGCCAGCAGTGAAGGGGTGAGCTCCTACAATGAGCAGTTCTTC.

The rearrangement links TRBV9 to TRBJ2-3; 9 nucleotides align to TRBD1. The CDR3 spans 14 residues. Germline trimming cut 4 bases from V and 4 bases from J; bases unmatched to any gene: 4. Germline CDR1 is SGDLS and CDR2 is YYNGEE. The CDR3 DNA follows: TGTGCCAGCAGCCCGTGGGACAGGGCAGATACGCAGTATTTT. Translation: CASSPWDRADTQYF. Complete variable domain (other parts from reference TRBV9 and TRBJ2-3): DSGVTQTPKHLITATGQRVTLRCSPRSGDLSVYWYQQSLDQGLQFLIQYYNGEERAKGNILERFSAQQFPDLHSELNLSSLELGDSALYFCASSPWDRADTQYFGPGTRLTVL.

The chain is built from TRBV9 and TRBJ2-7; D is ambiguous. The CDR3 length is 16 residues. Per germline, CDR1 SGDLS and CDR2 YYNGEE. Trimming pared 0 bases from V and 2 bases from J, leaving 15 bases between. DNA for the CDR3: TGTGCCAGCAGCGTAGTGGCTGGGGTGGGGACCTACGAGCAGTACTTC. It specifies CASSVVAGVGTYEQYF.

The gene calls are TRBV9 and TRBJ1-1, with 7 bases lining up with TRBD1. Germline V gives CDR1 SGDLS, CDR2 YYNGEE. V was pared by 4 bases and J by 1 base, with 7 bases of the junction left unmatched. The CDR3 is made up of 15 amino acids. The CDR3 sequence: CASSTDRVGNTEAFF. In DNA form, the CDR3 reads TGTGCCAGCAGCACAGACAGGGTGGGGAACACTGAAGCTTTCTTT.

As to this clone: Other nucleotide sequences from this sample produce the same CDR3. This chain joins TRBV6-4 and TRBJ2-1, with D perhaps TRBD2 (7 bases). CDR1 and CDR2 from the germline V gene are MRHNA and SNTAGT. V shed 4 bases and J shed 9 bases, with 19 bases lying between them. The CDR3 loop spans 15 amino acids. Written as DNA, the CDR3 is TGTGCCAGCAGTGCTCCGGGGAGGGGGATCCGTGAGCAGTTCTTC. Translated: CASSAPGRGIREQFF.

The chain uses TRBV7-2 and TRBJ2-7; tentatively, D is TRBD2 (5 bases). The CDR3 length is 14 residues. V lost 5 bases to trimming and J lost 5 bases, with 16 bases between them. Germline V gene lookup returns CDR1 SGHTA and CDR2 FQGNSA. The CDR3 DNA sequence: TGTGCCAGCAGCCGGGAAAACCGAAGGGACGAGCAGTACTTC. Protein: CASSRENRRDEQYF.